The 5 T cell receptor beta chains listed next were all sequenced from one sample in a study of T cell responses to AZD1222 COVID-19 vaccine. The method was immunoSEQ multiplex PCR; TCRdb's version includes in-frame clones alone and lacks a portion of them. The sample records 100,000 to 150,000 clones, 92% being singletons. The starting material was peripheral blood, obtained on day 0 of AZD1222 vaccination. These receptors were taken from an adult in good health.

The chain is built from TRBV11-3 and TRBJ2-1, with 13 bases matching TRBD2. V shed 5 bases, J shed 4 bases, and the junction held 5 bases outside the gene matches. Germline assignment: CDR1 SGHNT and CDR2 YENEEA. CDR3 length: 16 amino acids. The CDR3 bases are TGTGCCAGCAGCCTGCCGGGACTAGCGGGGTACAATGAGCAGTTCTTC. Translation gives CASSLPGLAGYNEQFF.

The chain is built from TRBV5-1 and TRBJ1-5; D uncertain. The germline CDR1 and CDR2 sequences are SGHRS and YFSETQ. Trimming left V 2 bases short and J 1 base short, with 7 bases between. The CDR3 is made up of 14 amino acids. The CDR3 is CASSFGSSNQPQHF. DNA of the CDR3: TGCGCCAGCAGCTTCGGGTCCAGCAATCAGCCCCAGCATTTT.

V is TRBV30 and J is TRBJ1-5; D gene unclear. Germline loops: CDR1 GTSNPN, CDR2 SVGIG (reference sequence). V lost 1 base, J lost 0 bases, and 7 bases lay in between. The CDR3 totals 14 residues. Here the CDR3 DNA reads TGTGCCTGGAGTGCGCCTTATAGCAATCAGCCCCAGCATTTT. This sequence encodes CAWSAPYSNQPQHF.

V gene TRBV7-2 combines with J gene TRBJ1-2, with a weak D call TRBD1 (5 bases). Looked up from germline, CDR1 is SGHTA and CDR2 is FQGNSA. The CDR3 contains 15 residues. Trimming left V 3 bases short and J 7 bases short, with 18 bases between. In DNA, the CDR3 is TGTGCCAGCAGCTTCTTGGACACGGAAACAATTGGCTACACCTTC. It codes for CASSFLDTETIGYTF.

V usage is TRBV5-6 and J usage is TRBJ2-2; tentative D call: TRBD2 (5 bases). This CDR3 spans 18 amino acids. Deletions cut 2 bases from V and 2 bases from J, with 19 bases between. Germline CDR1 and CDR2: SGHDT and YYEEEE. The CDR3: CASSFKGVVYPNTGELFF. The CDR3 DNA reads as TGTGCCAGCAGCTTTAAGGGAGTCGTATACCCCAACACCGGGGAGCTGTTTTTT.